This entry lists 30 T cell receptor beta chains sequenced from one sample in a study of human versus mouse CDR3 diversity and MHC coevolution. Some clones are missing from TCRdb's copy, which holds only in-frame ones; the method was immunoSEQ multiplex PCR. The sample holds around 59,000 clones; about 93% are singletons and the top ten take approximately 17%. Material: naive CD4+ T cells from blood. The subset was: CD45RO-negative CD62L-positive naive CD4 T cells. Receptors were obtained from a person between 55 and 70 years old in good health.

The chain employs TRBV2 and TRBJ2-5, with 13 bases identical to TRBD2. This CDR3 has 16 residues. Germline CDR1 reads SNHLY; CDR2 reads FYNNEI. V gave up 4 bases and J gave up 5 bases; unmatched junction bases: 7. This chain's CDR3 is CASSGGGLAGHETQYF. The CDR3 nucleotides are TGTGCCAGCAGTGGGGGGGGACTAGCGGGACACGAGACCCAGTACTTC.

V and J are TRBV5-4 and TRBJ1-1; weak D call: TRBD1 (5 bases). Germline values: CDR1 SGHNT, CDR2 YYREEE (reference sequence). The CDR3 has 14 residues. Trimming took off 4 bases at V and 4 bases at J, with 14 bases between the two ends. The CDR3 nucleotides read TGTGCCAGCAGCCGGGGGGGTATTGTCACTGAAGCTTTCTTT. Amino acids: CASSRGGIVTEAFF.

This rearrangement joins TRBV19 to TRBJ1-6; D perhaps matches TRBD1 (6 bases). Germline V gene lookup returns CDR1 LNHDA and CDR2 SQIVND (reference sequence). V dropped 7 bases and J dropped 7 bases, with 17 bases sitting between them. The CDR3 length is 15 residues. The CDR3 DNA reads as TGTGCCAGTATGGAGCAGACAGGAGCCAATTCACCCCTCCACTTT. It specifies CASMEQTGANSPLHF.

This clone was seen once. DNA of the CDR3: TGTGCCAGCAGCGAACCAAACAGGGCTGAAGCTTTCTTT. Translation gives CASSEPNRAEAFF. The genes are TRBV25-1 and TRBJ1-1, with a tentative D call TRBD1 (6 bases). CDR1 is MGHDK and CDR2 is SYGVNS in the germline V gene. Between the trimmed V and J ends, which lost 6 bases and 6 bases, there was a span of 14 bases. The CDR3 is made up of 13 amino acids. The full variable domain, with the rest looked up from reference TRBV25-1 and TRBJ1-1, is EADIYQTPRYLVIGTGKKITLECSQTMGHDKMYWYQQDPGMELHLIHYSYGVNSTEKGDLSSESTVSRIRTEHFPLTLESARPSHTSQYLCASSEPNRAEAFFGQGTRLTVV.

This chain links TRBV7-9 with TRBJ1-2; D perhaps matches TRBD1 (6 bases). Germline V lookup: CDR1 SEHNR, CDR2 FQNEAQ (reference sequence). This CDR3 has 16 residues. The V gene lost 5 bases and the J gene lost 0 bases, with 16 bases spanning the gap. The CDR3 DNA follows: TGTGCCAGCAGCAAAGGGGGGGGCCTAGCTAACTATGGCTACACCTTC. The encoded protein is CASSKGGGLANYGYTF.

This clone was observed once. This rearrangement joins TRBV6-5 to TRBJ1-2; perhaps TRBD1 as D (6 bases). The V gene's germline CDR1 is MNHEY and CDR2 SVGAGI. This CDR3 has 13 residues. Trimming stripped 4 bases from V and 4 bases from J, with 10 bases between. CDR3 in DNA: TGTGCCAGCAGTTCCAGGGGTCCCTATGGCTACACCTTC. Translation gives CASSSRGPYGYTF.

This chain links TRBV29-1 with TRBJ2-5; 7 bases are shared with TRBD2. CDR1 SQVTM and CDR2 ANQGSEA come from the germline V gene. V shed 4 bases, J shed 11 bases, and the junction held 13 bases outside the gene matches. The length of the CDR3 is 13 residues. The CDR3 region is CSVVGEGPSQQYF. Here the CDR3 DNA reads TGCAGCGTTGTGGGGGAGGGGCCCAGCCAGCAGTACTTC.

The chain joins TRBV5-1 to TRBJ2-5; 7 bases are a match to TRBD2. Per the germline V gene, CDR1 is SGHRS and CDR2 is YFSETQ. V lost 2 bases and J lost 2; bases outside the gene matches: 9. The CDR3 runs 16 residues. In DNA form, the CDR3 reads TGCGCCAGCAGCTTTTTCATGGCTAGCGGACAAGAGACCCAGTACTTC. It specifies CASSFFMASGQETQYF.

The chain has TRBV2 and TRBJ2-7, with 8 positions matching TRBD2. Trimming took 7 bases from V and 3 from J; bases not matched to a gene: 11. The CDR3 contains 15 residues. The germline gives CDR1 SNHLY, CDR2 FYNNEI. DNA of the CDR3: TGTGCCAGCATGGGGGGAACTAGCGGCAACTACGAGCAGTACTTC. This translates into CASMGGTSGNYEQYF.

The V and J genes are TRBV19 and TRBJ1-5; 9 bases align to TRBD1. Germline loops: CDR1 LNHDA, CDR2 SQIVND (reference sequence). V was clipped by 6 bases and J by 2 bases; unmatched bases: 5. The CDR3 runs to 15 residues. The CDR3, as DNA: TGTGCCAGTAGGGGAACAGGGGGCCGCAATCAGCCCCAGCATTTT. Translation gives CASRGTGGRNQPQHF. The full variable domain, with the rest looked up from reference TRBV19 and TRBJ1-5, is DGGITQSPKYLFRKEGQNVTLSCEQNLNHDAMYWYRQDPGQGLRLIYYSQIVNDFQKGDIAEGYSVSREKKESFPLTVTSAQKNPTAFYLCASRGTGGRNQPQHFGDGTRLSIL.

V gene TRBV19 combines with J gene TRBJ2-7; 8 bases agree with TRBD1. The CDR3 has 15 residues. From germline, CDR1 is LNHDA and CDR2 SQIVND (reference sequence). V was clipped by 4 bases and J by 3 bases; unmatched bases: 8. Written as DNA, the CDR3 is TGTGCCAGTAGTACCCAGGGGGCAGGGGACTACGAGCAGTACTTC. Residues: CASSTQGAGDYEQYF.

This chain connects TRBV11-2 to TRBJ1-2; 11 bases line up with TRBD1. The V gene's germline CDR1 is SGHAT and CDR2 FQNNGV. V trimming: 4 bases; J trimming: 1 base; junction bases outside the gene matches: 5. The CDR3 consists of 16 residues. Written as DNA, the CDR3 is TGTGCCAGCAGCTCGGGACAGGGGGGGGGTAACTATGGCTACACCTTC. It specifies CASSSGQGGGNYGYTF.

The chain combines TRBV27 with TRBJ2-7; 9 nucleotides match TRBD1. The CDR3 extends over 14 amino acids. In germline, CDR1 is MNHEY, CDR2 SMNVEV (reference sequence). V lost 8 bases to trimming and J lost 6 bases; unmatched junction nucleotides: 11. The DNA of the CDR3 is TGTGCCAGCCACACAGGGGGCCTTGTAAGCGAGCAGTACTTC. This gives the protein CASHTGGLVSEQYF.

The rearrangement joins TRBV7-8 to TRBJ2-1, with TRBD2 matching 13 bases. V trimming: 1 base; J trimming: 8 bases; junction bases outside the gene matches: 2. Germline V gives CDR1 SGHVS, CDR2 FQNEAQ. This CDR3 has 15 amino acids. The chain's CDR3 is CASSLGTSGRDEQFF. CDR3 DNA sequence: TGTGCCAGCAGCTTAGGAACTAGCGGGAGGGATGAGCAGTTCTTC. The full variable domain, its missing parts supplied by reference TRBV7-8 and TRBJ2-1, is GAGVSQSPRYKVAKRGQDVALRCDPISGHVSLFWYQQALGQGPEFLTYFQNEAQLDKSGLPSDRFFAERPEGSVSTLKIQRTQQEDSAVYLCASSLGTSGRDEQFFGPGTRLTVL.

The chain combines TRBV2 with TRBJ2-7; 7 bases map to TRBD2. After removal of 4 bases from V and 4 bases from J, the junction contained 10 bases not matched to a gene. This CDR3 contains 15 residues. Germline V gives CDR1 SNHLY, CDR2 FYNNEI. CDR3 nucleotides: TGTGCCAGCAGTGCAAATCAGGGAGGGAGATACGAGCAGTACTTC. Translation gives CASSANQGGRYEQYF.

The CDR3 loop is CASSGDFLSAEQYF. The CDR3 coding sequence is TGTGCCAGCAGTGGGGACTTCCTCTCTGCCGAGCAGTACTTC. This chain links TRBV2 with TRBJ2-7; D is possibly TRBD2 (6 bases). CDR3 length: 14 residues. CDR1 and CDR2 (germline): SNHLY, FYNNEI. Trimming left V 4 bases short and J 6 bases short, with 16 bases between.

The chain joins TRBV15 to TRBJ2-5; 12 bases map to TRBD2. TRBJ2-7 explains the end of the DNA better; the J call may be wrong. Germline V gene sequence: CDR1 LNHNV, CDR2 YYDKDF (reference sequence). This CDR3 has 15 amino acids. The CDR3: CATSTGLAGIGEQYF. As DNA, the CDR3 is TGTGCCACCAGCACCGGACTAGCGGGAATAGGCGAGCAGTACTTC.

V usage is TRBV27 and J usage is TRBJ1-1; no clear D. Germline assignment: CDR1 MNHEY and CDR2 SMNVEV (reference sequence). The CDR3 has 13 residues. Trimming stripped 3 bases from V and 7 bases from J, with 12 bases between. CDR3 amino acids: CASSFWGESEAFF. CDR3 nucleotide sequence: TGTGCCAGCAGTTTTTGGGGAGAGAGTGAAGCTTTCTTT.

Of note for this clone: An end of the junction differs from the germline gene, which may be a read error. CDR3 loop: CASSLGEGTEAFF. CDR3 nucleotide sequence: TGCGCCAGCAGTTTGGGTGAGGGCACTGAAGCTTTCTTT. The chain is built from TRBV5-1 and TRBJ1-1; D uncertain. The CDR3 spans 13 residues. Germline-derived CDR1 and CDR2 are SGHRS and YFSETQ.

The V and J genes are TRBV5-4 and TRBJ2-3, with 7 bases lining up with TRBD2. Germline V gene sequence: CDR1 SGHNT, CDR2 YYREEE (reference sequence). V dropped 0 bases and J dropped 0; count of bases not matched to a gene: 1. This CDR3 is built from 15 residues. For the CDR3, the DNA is TGTGCCAGCAGCTTGGTTAGCGGGAGCACAGATACGCAGTATTTT. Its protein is CASSLVSGSTDTQYF.

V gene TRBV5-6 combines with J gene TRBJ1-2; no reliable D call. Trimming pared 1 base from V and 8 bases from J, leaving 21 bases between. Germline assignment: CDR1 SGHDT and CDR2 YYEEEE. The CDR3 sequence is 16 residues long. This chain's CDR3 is CASSLSNKYVGGGYTF. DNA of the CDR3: TGTGCCAGCAGCTTGAGCAATAAATATGTGGGAGGAGGCTACACCTTC.

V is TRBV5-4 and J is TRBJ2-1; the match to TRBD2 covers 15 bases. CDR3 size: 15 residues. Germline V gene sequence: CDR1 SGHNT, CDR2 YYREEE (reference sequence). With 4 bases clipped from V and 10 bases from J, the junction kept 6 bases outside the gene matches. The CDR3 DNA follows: TGTGCCAGCAGCGTGGGGACTAGCGGGAGGAGAGAGCAGTTCTTC. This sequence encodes CASSVGTSGRREQFF.

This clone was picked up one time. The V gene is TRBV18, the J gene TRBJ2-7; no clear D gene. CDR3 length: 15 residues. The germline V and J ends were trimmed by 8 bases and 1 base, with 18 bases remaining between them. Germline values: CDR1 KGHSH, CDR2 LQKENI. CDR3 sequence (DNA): TGTGCCAGCACCCAGAGTCTAGGCTCTTCCTACGAGCAGTACTTC. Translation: CASTQSLGSSYEQYF.

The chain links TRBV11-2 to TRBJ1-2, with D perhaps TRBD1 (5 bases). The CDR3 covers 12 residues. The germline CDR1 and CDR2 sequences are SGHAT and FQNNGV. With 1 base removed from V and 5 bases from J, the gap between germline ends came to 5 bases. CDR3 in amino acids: CASSLAGYGYTF. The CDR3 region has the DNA TGTGCCAGCAGCTTAGCAGGGTATGGCTACACCTTC.

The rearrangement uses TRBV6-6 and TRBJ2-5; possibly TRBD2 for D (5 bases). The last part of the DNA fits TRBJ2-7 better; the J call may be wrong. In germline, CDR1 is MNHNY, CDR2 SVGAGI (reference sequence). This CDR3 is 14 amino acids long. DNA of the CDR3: TGTGCCAGCAGTGGTATGCGGGCGTCCTACGAGCAGTACTTC. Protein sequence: CASSGMRASYEQYF.

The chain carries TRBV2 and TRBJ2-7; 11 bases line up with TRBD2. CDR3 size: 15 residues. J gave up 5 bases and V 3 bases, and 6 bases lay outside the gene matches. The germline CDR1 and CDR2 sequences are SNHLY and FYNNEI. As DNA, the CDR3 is TGTGCCAGCAGTGACCCGACTAGCGGGATAAACGAGCAGTACTTC. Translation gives CASSDPTSGINEQYF.

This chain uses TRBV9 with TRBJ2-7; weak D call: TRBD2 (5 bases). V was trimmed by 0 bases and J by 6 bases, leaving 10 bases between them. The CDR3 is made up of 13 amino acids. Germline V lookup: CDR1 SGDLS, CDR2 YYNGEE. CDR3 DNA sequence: TGTGCCAGCAGCGTAGGCCCCGAGGGCGAGCAGTACTTC. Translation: CASSVGPEGEQYF.

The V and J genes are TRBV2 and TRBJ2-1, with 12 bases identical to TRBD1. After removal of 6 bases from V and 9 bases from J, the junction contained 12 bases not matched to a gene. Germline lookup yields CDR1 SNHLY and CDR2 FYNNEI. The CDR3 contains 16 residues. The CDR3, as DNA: TGTGCCAGCAGGCCCCCGGGACAGGGGGCTAGGGGTGAGCAGTTCTTC. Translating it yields CASRPPGQGARGEQFF.

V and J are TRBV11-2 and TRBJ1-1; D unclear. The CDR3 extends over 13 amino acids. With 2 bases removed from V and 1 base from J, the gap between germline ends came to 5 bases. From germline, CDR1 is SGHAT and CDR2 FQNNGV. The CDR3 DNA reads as TGTGCCAGCAGCTTATCGCGGAACACTGAAGCTTTCTTT. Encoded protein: CASSLSRNTEAFF.

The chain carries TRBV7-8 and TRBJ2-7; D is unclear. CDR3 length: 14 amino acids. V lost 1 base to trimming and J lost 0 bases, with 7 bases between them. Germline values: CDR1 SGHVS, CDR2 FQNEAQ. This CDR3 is CASSLDPSSYEQYF. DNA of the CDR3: TGTGCCAGCAGCTTAGACCCGAGCTCCTACGAGCAGTACTTC.